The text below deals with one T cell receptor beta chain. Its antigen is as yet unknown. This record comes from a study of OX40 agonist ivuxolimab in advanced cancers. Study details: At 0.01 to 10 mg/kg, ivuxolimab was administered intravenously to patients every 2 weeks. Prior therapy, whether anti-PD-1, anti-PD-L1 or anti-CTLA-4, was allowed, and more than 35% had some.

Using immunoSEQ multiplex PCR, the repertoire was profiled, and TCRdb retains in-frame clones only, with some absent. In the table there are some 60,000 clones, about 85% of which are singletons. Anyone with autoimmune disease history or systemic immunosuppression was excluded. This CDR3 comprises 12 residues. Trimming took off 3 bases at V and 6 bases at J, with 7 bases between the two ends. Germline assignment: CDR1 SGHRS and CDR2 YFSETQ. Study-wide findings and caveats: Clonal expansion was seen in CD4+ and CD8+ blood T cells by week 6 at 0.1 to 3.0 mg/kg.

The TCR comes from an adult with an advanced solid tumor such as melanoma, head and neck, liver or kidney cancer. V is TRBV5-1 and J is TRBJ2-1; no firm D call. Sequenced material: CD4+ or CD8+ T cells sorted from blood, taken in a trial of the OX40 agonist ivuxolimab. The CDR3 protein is CASSSPGNEQFF. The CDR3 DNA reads TGCGCCAGCAGCTCCCCCGGCAATGAGCAGTTCTTC. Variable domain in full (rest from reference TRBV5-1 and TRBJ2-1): KAGVTQTPRYLIKTRGQQVTLSCSPISGHRSVSWYQQTPGQGLQFLFEYFSETQRNKGNFPGRFSGRQFSNSRSEMNVSTLELGDSALYLCASSSPGNEQFFGPGTRLTVL.